The entry that follows covers one T cell receptor beta chain sequence. The sample carries other DNA sequences with the same CDR3. The data belong to a study of Ad26.COV2.S vaccination and SARS-CoV-2 variants. Study context: Of the COV1001 trial arms, the Ad26.COV2.S arm included the donor. Each vaccinee took Ad26.COV2.S intramuscularly, once or twice 56 days apart.

The CDR3 sequence is 15 residues long. V gave up 6 bases and J gave up 0 bases; unmatched junction bases: 7. The germline V gene has CDR1 MNHEY and CDR2 SMNVEV (reference sequence). The assay was immunoSEQ multiplex PCR, and TCRdb's table has in-frame clones only and misses some. Seen here are approximately 400,000 clones, around four fifths observed once, and the top ten hold nearly 7.5%. Indicated treatment: some 20 received Ad26.COV2.S at low or high dose, single or two shots; roughly 5 received placebo; per-sample allocation not given. The investigators took samples on day 63 after the first vaccine or placebo injection. Participants' vaccine, an Ad26 vector, delivered Wuhan-strain SARS-CoV-2 spike.

This TCR came from a person aged 18-65 years who received the Ad26.COV2.S COVID-19 vaccine or a placebo. The chain joins TRBV27 to TRBJ2-7, with 8 bases lining up with TRBD2. The source was peripheral blood, collected in a trial of Ad26.COV2.S vaccine versus placebo. The CDR3 protein is CASRPTSGSSYEQYF. Written as DNA, the CDR3 is TGTGCCAGCAGACCCACTAGCGGTAGCTCCTACGAGCAGTACTTC.